This entry describes one TCR beta chain. What it recognizes is unknown. This entry is derived from a study of OX40 agonist ivuxolimab in advanced cancers. Study at large: Administration of intravenous ivuxolimab to patients occurred every 2 weeks at 0.01 to 10 mg/kg.

Study-level points and caveats: Antigens targeted by the expanded peripheral T cells were not determined.

This table comes from immunoSEQ multiplex PCR, and its TCRdb copy is limited to in-frame clones, with some not included. The sample has over 40,000 clones, roughly nine tenths seen once. The germline CDR1 and CDR2 sequences are SGHRS and YFSETQ. The CDR3 is 16 amino acids. V dropped 0 bases and J dropped 4 bases, with 13 bases sitting between them. This sequence joins TRBV5-1 and TRBJ2-2, with D perhaps TRBD1 (5 bases). The origin of this receptor is an adult with an advanced solid tumor such as melanoma, head and neck, liver or kidney cancer. The sample in question was CD4+ or CD8+ T cells sorted from blood, obtained in a trial of the OX40 agonist ivuxolimab. CDR3 nucleotides: TGCGCCAGCAGCTTGGGTTCAGGGTCGGCCACCGGGGAGCTGTTTTTT. Its protein is CASSLGSGSATGELFF.